This record looks at one T cell receptor beta chain sequence and its context. This clonotype occurred a few times. Its antigen is currently not known. No clone much larger than this one lies a single base away; base qualities are absent. From the cysteine through the phenylalanine, the CDR3 covers 13 amino acids. Only the CDR3 portion is preserved as DNA: 39 bases, with reading frame beginning at the first base. At the junction V is shortened by 1 base and J by 0 bases, with 7 bases in between. CDR1 and CDR2 are drawn from the germline V gene: SQVTM, ANQGSEA. This sample was included in a study of T-cell reconstitution after alpha-beta-depleted transplantation in children listed by TCRdb under 2016. Regarding the study in general: Using TCR repertoire profiling, the study quantitatively followed how T-cell immune reconstitution unfolded in children after TCRalphabeta/CD19-depleted allogeneic hematopoietic cell transplantation.

Library preparation used PCR. Instrument used: Illumina HiSeq 2500. TCR libraries were prepared with molecular barcoding, using unique molecular identifiers to normalize TCRbeta repertoire quantification. TCRdb itself trimmed the public reads at Q25 with fastp, ran MiXCR and retained productive beta chains. Identical CDR3 proteins give one entry, which carries the most common genes and DNA. Present in this sample are some 280,000 distinct CDR3 sequences, about 10% of which were seen just once. The top ten clones comprise around a tenth of the sample. Rearrangement joined TRBV29-1 to TRBJ2-7; no D segment can be confidently identified. Sequenced material: PBMCs from the stem cell graft donor, taken from the stem cell graft. This clonotype was sampled from a human donor who donated a stem cell graft to a child with SCID. The CDR3 region reads CSVEVAVSYEQYF. The nucleotide sequence reads as follows: TGCAGCGTTGAAGTTGCAGTCTCCTACGAGCAGTACTTC.